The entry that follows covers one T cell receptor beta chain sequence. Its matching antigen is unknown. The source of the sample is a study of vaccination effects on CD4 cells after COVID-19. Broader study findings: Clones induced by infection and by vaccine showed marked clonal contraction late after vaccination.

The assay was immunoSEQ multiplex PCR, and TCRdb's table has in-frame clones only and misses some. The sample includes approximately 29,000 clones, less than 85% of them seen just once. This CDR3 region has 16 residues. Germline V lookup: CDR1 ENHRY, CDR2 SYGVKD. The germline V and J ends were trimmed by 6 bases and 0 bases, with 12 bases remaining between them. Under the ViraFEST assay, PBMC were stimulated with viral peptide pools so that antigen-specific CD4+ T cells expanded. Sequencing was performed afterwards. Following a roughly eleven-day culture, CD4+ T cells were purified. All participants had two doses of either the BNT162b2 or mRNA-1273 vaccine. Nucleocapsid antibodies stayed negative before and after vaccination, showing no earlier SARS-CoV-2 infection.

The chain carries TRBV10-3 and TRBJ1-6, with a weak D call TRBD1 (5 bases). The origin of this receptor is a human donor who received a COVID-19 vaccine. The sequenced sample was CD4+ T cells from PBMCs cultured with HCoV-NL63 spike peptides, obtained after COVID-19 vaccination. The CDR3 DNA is TGTGCCATCAGAGCGACAGAGAGCTCCTATAATTCACCCCTCCACTTT. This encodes CAIRATESSYNSPLHF.